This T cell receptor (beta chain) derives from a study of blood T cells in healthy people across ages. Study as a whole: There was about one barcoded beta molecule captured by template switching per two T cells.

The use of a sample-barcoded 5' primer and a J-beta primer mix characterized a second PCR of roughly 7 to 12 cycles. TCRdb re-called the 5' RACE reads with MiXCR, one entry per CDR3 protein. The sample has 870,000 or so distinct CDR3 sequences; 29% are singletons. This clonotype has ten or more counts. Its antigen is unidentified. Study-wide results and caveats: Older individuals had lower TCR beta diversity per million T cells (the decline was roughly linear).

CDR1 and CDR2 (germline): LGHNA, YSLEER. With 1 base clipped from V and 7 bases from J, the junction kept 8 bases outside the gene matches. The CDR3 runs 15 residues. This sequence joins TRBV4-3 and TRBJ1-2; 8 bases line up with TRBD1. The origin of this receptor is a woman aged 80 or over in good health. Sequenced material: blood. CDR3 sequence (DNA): TGCGCCAGCAGCCAAGGGGGCAGGGGGCTGGGTGGCTACACCTTC. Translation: CASSQGGRGLGGYTF.